The 7 T cell receptor beta chains below were found in one sample sequenced in a study of blood T cell repertoires in COVID-19. Here immunoSEQ multiplex PCR was the method, and the copy in TCRdb shows in-frame clones only, minus some. Here the sample spans under 450,000 clones, around 91% being singletons. Sequenced input: peripheral blood. Receptors originate from a woman aged 40-49 years with COVID-19, enrolled during active disease.

The V call is TRBV12-5, the J call TRBJ1-5; no clear D. Trimming shortened V by 7 bases and J by 6 bases, and 10 bases separated the two germline ends. This CDR3 has 12 residues. Looked up from germline, CDR1 is LGHNT and CDR2 is FRNRAP. Here the CDR3 reads CASETGGQPQHF. CDR3 nucleotides: TGTGCTAGTGAAACCGGAGGTCAGCCCCAGCATTTT.

The chain uses TRBV7-2 and TRBJ2-7; 13 bases line up with TRBD2. The V and J ends lost 4 bases and 0 bases, in that order; junction bases with no gene match: 12. The CDR3 extends over 19 amino acids. Germline V gene data show CDR1 as SGHTA and CDR2 as FQGNSA. The CDR3 coding sequence is TGTGCCAGCAGCTCCAGACTAGCGGGGGGCGTCCGAGGCTCCTACGAGCAGTACTTC. Residues: CASSSRLAGGVRGSYEQYF. Full variable domain (rest looked up from reference TRBV7-2 and TRBJ2-7): GAGVSQSPSNKVTEKGKDVELRCDPISGHTALYWYRQSLGQGLEFLIYFQGNSAPDKSGLPSDRFSAERTGGSVSTLTIQRTQQEDSAVYLCASSSRLAGGVRGSYEQYFGPGTRLTVT.

The chain joins TRBV4-3 to TRBJ1-5, with a possible D match to TRBD1 (5 bases). Germline loops: CDR1 LGHNA, CDR2 YSLEER. The CDR3 totals 14 residues. Trimming shortened V by 3 bases and J by 5 bases, and 11 bases separated the two germline ends. CDR3 nucleotide sequence: TGCGCCAGCAGCCAGAATAGGGGTTATCAGCCCCAGCATTTT. It specifies CASSQNRGYQPQHF.

This sequence joins TRBV19 and TRBJ2-7, with unresolved D. Germline values: CDR1 LNHDA, CDR2 SQIVND (reference sequence). Trimming cost V 5 bases and J 2 bases, with 13 bases left between them. The CDR3 has 14 amino acids. The CDR3 DNA is TGTGCCAGTAGTGGGCAGCTTGGCACCTACGAGCAGTACTTC. It is translated as CASSGQLGTYEQYF.

This chain connects TRBV7-3 to TRBJ1-6; TRBD1 might be the D (5 bases). Trimming left V 2 bases short and J 7 bases short, with 12 bases between. CDR1 is SGHTA, CDR2 FQGTGA, per germline. The CDR3 runs 15 residues. CDR3 residues: CASSLVGGDNSPLHF. The CDR3 DNA is TGTGCCAGCAGCTTAGTAGGAGGGGACAATTCACCCCTCCACTTT.

The chain links TRBV6-6 to TRBJ1-2; TRBD1 matches at 9 bases. CDR3 length equals 16 residues. Trimming took 1 base from V and 3 from J; bases not matched to a gene: 6. From germline, CDR1 is MNHNY and CDR2 SVGAGI (reference sequence). The CDR3 sequence is CASSYLQGARDYGYTF. In nucleotides, the CDR3 is TGTGCCAGCAGTTACTTACAGGGGGCGAGGGACTATGGCTACACCTTC.

This clone has only a few counts. The chain uses TRBV4-1 and TRBJ2-7; D is uncertain. Between the trimmed V and J ends, which lost 2 bases and 2 bases, there was a span of 7 bases. This CDR3 has 13 amino acids. From germline, CDR1 is MGHRA and CDR2 YSYEKL. The CDR3 loop reads CASSQQNTYEQYF. The CDR3 nucleotides read TGCGCCAGCAGCCAACAGAATACCTACGAGCAGTACTTC.